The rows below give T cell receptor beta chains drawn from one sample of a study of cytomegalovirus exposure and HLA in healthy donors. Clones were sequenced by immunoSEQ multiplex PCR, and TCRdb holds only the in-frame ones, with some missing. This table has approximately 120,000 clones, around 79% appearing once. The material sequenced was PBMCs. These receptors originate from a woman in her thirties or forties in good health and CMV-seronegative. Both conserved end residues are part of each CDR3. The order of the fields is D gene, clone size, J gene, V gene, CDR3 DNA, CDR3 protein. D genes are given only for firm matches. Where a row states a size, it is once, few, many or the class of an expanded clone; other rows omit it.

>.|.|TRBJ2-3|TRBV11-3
TGTGCCAGCAGCTCCCTCGGGGTGGGAGATACGCAGTATTTT
CASSSLGVGDTQYF
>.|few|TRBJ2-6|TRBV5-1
TGCGCCAGCAGCTCAGATTTAGTGACTGGGGCCAACGGCCTGACTTTC
CASSSDLVTGANGLTF
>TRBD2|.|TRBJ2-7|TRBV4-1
TGCGCCAGCAGCCAAGATTGGGGGACTAGCGGGCATGAGCAGTACTTC
CASSQDWGTSGHEQYF
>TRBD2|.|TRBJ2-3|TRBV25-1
TGTGCCAGCAGTGACAAGACTAGCGGGATAGAGCCGTATTTT
CASSDKTSGIEPYF
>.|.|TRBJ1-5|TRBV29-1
TGCAGCGTTGGAAGGGGGAGCAATCAGCCCCAGCATTTT
CSVGRGSNQPQHF
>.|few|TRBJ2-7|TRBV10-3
TGTGCCATCAGTGCTAGAAGGGTTTTCGGGGGAGAAACTTACTACGAGCAGTACTTC
CAISARRVFGGETYYEQYF
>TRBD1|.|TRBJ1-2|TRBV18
TGTGCCAGCTCACCGGTCCAGGGGGAAAGCTATGGCTACACCTTC
CASSPVQGESYGYTF
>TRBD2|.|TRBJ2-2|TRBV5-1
TGCGCCAGCAGCCCCCGACTAGCGGGAGTCTCGAACACCGGGGAGCTGTTTTTT
CASSPRLAGVSNTGELFF
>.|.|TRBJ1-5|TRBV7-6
TGTGCCAGCAGCTCCGGACGGGACAATCAGCCCCAGCATTTT
CASSSGRDNQPQHF
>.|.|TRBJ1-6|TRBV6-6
TGTGCCGGGCGCGGGGTGGATTCACCCCTCCACTTT
CAGRGVDSPLHF
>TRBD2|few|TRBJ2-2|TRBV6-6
TGTGCCGCGGGGGGAGTCACCGGGGAGCTGTTTTTT
CAAGGVTGELFF
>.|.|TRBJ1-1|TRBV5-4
TGTGCCAGCAGCTCGACAGTTAAGGACACTGAAGCTTTCTTT
CASSSTVKDTEAFF
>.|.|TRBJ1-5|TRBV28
TGTGCCGGGGGGTGGCGCCGTCAGCCCCAGCATTTC
CAGGWRRQPQHF
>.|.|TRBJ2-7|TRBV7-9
TGTTCCAGCAGCTGGGATTTTAGCGACTACGAGCAGTACTTC
CSSSWDFSDYEQYF
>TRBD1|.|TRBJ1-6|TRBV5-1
TGCGCCAGCGGGACAGGGACCTATAATTCACCCCTCCACTTT
CASGTGTYNSPLHF
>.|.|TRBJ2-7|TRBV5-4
TGTGCCAGCAGCTTGGGGGACACCGACTACGAGCAGTACTTC
CASSLGDTDYEQYF
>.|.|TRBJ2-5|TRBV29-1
TGCAGCGTTGTGGGGGGCCAAGAGACCCAGTACTTC
CSVVGGQETQYF
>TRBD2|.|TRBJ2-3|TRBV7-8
TGTGCCAGCAGCCGGGGCCCCGGGAGGTACACAGATACGCAGTATTTT
CASSRGPGRYTDTQYF
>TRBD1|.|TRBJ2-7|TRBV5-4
TGTGCCAGCAGCTTAGGACAGGGCCCCTCGGGTTACGAGCAGTACTTC
CASSLGQGPSGYEQYF
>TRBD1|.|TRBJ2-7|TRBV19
TGTGCCAGTAGTCGCGAGACAGGGTCGTACGAGCAGTACTTC
CASSRETGSYEQYF
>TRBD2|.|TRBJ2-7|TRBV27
TGTGCCAGCAGTTGGGGGGGGACTAGCGGCGAGCAGTACTTC
CASSWGGTSGEQYF
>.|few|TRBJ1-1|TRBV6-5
TGTGCCAGCAGTTACCGGGACTCAAGGAGGACAGCTTTCTTT
CASSYRDSRRTAFF
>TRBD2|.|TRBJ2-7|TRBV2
TGTGCCAGCAGTCCTCTAGCGGGCGGGCTCGAGCAGTACTTC
CASSPLAGGLEQYF
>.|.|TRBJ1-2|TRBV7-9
TGTTCCAGCACCCCAGACAGCTTCTATGGCTACACCTTC
CSSTPDSFYGYTF
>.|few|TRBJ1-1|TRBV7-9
TGTGCCACTGCAATGGGGGGATGGACTGAAGCTTTCTTT
CATAMGGWTEAFF
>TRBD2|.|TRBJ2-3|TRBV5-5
TGTGCCAGCAGCACTAGCGGGGGCACAGATATGCAGTATTTT
CASSTSGGTDMQYF
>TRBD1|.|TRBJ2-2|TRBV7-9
TGTGCCAGCAGCACTCGGACAGGGCGCACCGGGGAGCTGTTTTTT
CASSTRTGRTGELFF
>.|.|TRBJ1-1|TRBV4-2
TGTGCCAGCAGCCAAGATCAGGGTGGAACTGAAGCTTTCTTT
CASSQDQGGTEAFF
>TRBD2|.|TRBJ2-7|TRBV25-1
TGTGCCAGCAGTGAAGGGGCTAGCGGGAGTCTCCACGAGCAGTACTTC
CASSEGASGSLHEQYF
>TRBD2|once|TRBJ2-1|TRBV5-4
TGTGCCAGCAGCCTAGCGGGAGGGGGGATCAATGAGCAGTTCTTC
CASSLAGGGINEQFF
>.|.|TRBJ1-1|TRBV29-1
TGCAGCGCCCACGGGGGGGGAGGCACTGAAGCTTTCTTT
CSAHGGGGTEAFF
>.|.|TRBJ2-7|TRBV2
TGTGCCAGCAGTGTCGGCCAGGGTTTCTACGAGCAGTACTTC
CASSVGQGFYEQYF